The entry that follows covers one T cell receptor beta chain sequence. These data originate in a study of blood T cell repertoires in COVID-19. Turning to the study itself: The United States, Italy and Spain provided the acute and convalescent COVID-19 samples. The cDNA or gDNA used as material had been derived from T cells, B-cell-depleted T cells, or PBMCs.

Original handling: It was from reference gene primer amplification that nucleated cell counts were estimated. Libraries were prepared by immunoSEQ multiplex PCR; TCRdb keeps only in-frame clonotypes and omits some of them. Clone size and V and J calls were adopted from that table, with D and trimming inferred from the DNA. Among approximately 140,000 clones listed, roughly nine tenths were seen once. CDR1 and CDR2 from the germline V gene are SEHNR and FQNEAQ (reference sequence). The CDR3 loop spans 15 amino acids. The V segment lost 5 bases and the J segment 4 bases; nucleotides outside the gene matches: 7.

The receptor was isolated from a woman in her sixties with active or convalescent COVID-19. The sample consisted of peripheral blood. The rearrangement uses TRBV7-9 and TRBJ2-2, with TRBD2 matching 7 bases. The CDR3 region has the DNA TGTGCCAGCAGCACAAAGGGACTATCCACCGGGGAGCTGTTTTTT. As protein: CASSTKGLSTGELFF.